This section outlines one T cell receptor (beta chain) sequence together with its context. In germline, CDR1 is LGHDT, CDR2 YNNKEL (reference sequence). The CDR3 is made up of 14 amino acids. Trimming took 0 bases from V and 8 from J; bases not matched to a gene: 4. Sequenced by immunoSEQ multiplex PCR; TCRdb stores in-frame clones only, minus some. The sample lists approximately 200,000 clones, around 95% occurring once. These data originate in a study of blood T cell repertoires in COVID-19. Background on the study: The analysed material was cDNA or gDNA that came from T cells, B-cell-depleted T cells, or PBMCs.

This clonotype was obtained from a man aged 25-40 years with COVID-19, enrolled during active disease. The chain uses TRBV3-1 (or the pseudogene TRBV3-2) and TRBJ1-2, with TRBD1 identical over 9 bases. Sequences were obtained from peripheral blood. CDR3 sequence (DNA): TGTGCCAGCAGCCAAGACACAGGGGGCAACGGCTACACCTTC. It translates to CASSQDTGGNGYTF.